Listed below are T cell receptor beta chains from one sample, sequenced in a study of patients and donors after allogeneic stem cell transplantation. Via MiXCR, TCRdb re-called the RT-PCR reads, giving one row per CDR3 protein. The data show about 230,000 distinct CDR3 sequences, over 12% seen once. Specimen: blood, either unsorted or a sorted T cell fraction (not recorded which). All receptors come from a human donor who was either an allogeneic HSCT recipient or a stem cell or donor lymphocyte infusion donor (not recorded which). It is not recorded whose cells these are; they may come from a transplant donor. Each CDR3 is given with its conserved first and last residue. D genes are given only for firm matches. Some rows have no size entry. The others give once, few or many, or a class for an expanded clone.

. | TRBJ1-2 | TRBD1 | TRBV5-6 | TGTGCCAGCAGCTCCTGGACGGACAGGACCCATGGCTACACCTTC | CASSSWTDRTHGYTF
many | TRBJ2-1 | TRBD1 | TRBV13 | TGTGCCAGCAGCTTCACAGGGGGCGCGAGGAATGAGCAGTTCTTC | CASSFTGGARNEQFF
. | TRBJ2-6 | . | TRBV5-5 | TGTGCCAGCAGCCTGGACAGCTCTGGGGCCAACGTCCTGACTTTC | CASSLDSSGANVLTF
. | TRBJ2-1 | . | TRBV5-1 | TGCGCCAGCAGCTTGGTCGGGGGCGCATACAATGAGCAGTTCTTC | CASSLVGGAYNEQFF
many | TRBJ1-4 | TRBD1 | TRBV5-1 | TGCGCCAGCAGCTTGAGACAGGGAGGGACTAATGAAAAACTGTTTTTT | CASSLRQGGTNEKLFF
. | TRBJ2-5 | . | TRBV6-5 | TGTCCCAGCAGCCGGGACCTGGAGACCCAGTACTTC | CPSSRDLETQYF
few | TRBJ2-1 | TRBD1 | TRBV20-1 | TGCAGTGCTAGAGGGGTCCCGGGACAGCCCAATGAGCAGTTCTTC | CSARGVPGQPNEQFF
. | TRBJ1-1 | TRBD1 | TRBV12-3/TRBV12-4 | TGTGCCAGCAGTGACAGGGTCGCTGAAGCTTTCTTT | CASSDRVAEAFF
many | TRBJ2-1 | TRBD2 | TRBV12-3/TRBV12-4 | TGTGCCAGCAGCCCTCTGGAGGGGAGGGTTAATGAGCAGTTCTTC | CASSPLEGRVNEQFF
. | TRBJ1-2 | TRBD1 | TRBV5-1 | TGCGCCAGCAGCTTTACAGGGGGCGGCTCTGGCTACACCTTC | CASSFTGGGSGYTF
. | TRBJ2-2 | TRBD2 | TRBV20-1 | TGCAGTGCTAGGATAGCGGGATCGGGCACCGGGGAGCTGTTTTTT | CSARIAGSGTGELFF
. | TRBJ1-6 | . | TRBV3-1 | TGTGCCAGCAGCCAAGTGCCGTCCCACTCCTATAATTCACCCCTCCACTTT | CASSQVPSHSYNSPLHF
. | TRBJ2-1 | TRBD2 | TRBV20-1 | TGCAGTGCTAGAAGGCCACGGGGAGCGGGAGGGCCTGGGGGGAATGAGCAGTTCTTC | CSARRPRGAGGPGGNEQFF
. | TRBJ1-2 | . | TRBV20-1 | TGCAGTGTGTCCCCTTGGGGGTCGAACTATGGCTACACCTTC | CSVSPWGSNYGYTF
. | TRBJ1-3 | . | TRBV4-1 | TGCGCCAGCAGCCTGGAAATTAGGGACACCATATATTTT | CASSLEIRDTIYF
few | TRBJ2-7 | . | TRBV29-1 | TGCAGCGTTGAAGGGAGGACGGGCTACGAGCAGTACTTC | CSVEGRTGYEQYF
. | TRBJ2-7 | . | TRBV14 | TGTGCCAGCAGCCAAGGCGGCGGGTCGGGATACGAGCAGTACTTC | CASSQGGGSGYEQYF
many | TRBJ2-1 | . | TRBV7-9 | TGTGCCAGCAGCACCCGGGACAACTACAATGAGCAGTTCTTC | CASSTRDNYNEQFF
few | TRBJ1-3 | TRBD1 | TRBV6-1 | TGTGCCAGCAGGGGTGCAGGGGGCGGAAACACCATATATTTT | CASRGAGGGNTIYF
. | TRBJ2-3 | TRBD2 | TRBV3-1 | TGTGCCAGCAGCCAAGATCTCGCTAGCGGGAGTGGTGATACGCAGTATTTT | CASSQDLASGSGDTQYF
. | TRBJ2-5 | . | TRBV20-1 | TGCAGTGCTAGGAGTAGCCAAGAGACCCAGTACTTC | CSARSSQETQYF
once | TRBJ2-7 | TRBD2 | TRBV6-2/TRBV6-3 | TGTGCCAGCAGTTATAAGGGACTAGCTAACTACGAGCAGTACTTC | CASSYKGLANYEQYF
. | TRBJ1-1 | . | TRBV21-1 | TGTGCCAGCAGCAAAGTCTGGGAGGGGGGGCCCATGAACACTGAAGCTTTCTTT | CASSKVWEGGPMNTEAFF
. | TRBJ1-2 | TRBD1 | TRBV12-3/TRBV12-4 | TGTGCCAGCAGAGCACCGGGACAGAGGACATCGGGCTACACCTTC | CASRAPGQRTSGYTF
few | TRBJ2-7 | TRBD1 | TRBV2 | TGTGCCAGCAGTGGAGGACAGGACTACGAGCAGTACTTC | CASSGGQDYEQYF
few | TRBJ2-3 | TRBD2 | TRBV6-1 | TGTGCCAGCAGCCTGGGAGGGGCCGCAGATACGCAGTATTTT | CASSLGGAADTQYF
few | TRBJ2-7 | TRBD2 | TRBV20-1 | TGCAGTGCCAGGGATTTAGCGGGAGTTTACGAGCAGTACTTC | CSARDLAGVYEQYF
. | TRBJ1-5 | . | TRBV20-1 | TGCAGTGCTAGGAAGCGGGCCGGGGACAATCAGCCCCAGCATTTT | CSARKRAGDNQPQHF
. | TRBJ2-1 | TRBD2 | TRBV12-3/TRBV12-4 | TGTGCCAGCAGTTCGACTAGCGTTTTTTACAATGAGCAGTTCTTC | CASSSTSVFYNEQFF
. | TRBJ2-6 | . | TRBV20-1 | TGCAGTGCTACAGGGGTTGGTGGGGCCAACGTCCTGACTTTC | CSATGVGGANVLTF
many | TRBJ1-2 | . | TRBV5-1 | TGCGCCAGCAGCTTGAACGGAGCTAACTATGGCTACACCTTC | CASSLNGANYGYTF
many | TRBJ2-1 | TRBD2 | TRBV20-1 | TGCAGTGCTAGAAATCTAGCGGGGCTATCGAGCTCCTACAATGAGCAGTTCTTC | CSARNLAGLSSSYNEQFF
few | TRBJ1-6 | . | TRBV7-9 | TGTGCCAGCAGCACCCAGACAGGCTATAATTCACCCCTCCACTTT | CASSTQTGYNSPLHF
. | TRBJ2-2 | . | TRBV6-2/TRBV6-3 | TGTGCCAGCCGACAGGGAGGGGACACCGGGGAGCTGTTTTTT | CASRQGGDTGELFF
few | TRBJ1-1 | . | TRBV7-2 | TGTGCCAGCAGCCGGAGAGGGATGGGCACTGAAGCTTTCTTT | CASSRRGMGTEAFF
once | TRBJ2-5 | . | TRBV20-1 | TGCAGTGCCGTCCCGGGGACGGAAGAGACCCAGTACTTC | CSAVPGTEETQYF
. | TRBJ2-3 | TRBD1 | TRBV20-1 | TGCAGTGCTATTGCCGGGACAGGGGCAGATACGCAGTATTTT | CSAIAGTGADTQYF
. | TRBJ2-4 | . | TRBV2 | TGTGCCAGCAGTTTTAAGACTATTCAGTACTTC | CASSFKTIQYF
many | TRBJ2-7 | . | TRBV6-2/TRBV6-3 | TGTGCCAGCAGTCGCCCTGACGGATACGAGCAGTACTTC | CASSRPDGYEQYF
few | TRBJ2-1 | TRBD2 | TRBV18 | TGTGCCAGCTCACCATTGAGCGGGGAATACAATGAGCAGTTCTTC | CASSPLSGEYNEQFF
many | TRBJ1-2 | . | TRBV5-6 | TGTGCCAGCAGCCGAGCCGAGGGTTGGTATGGCTACACCTTC | CASSRAEGWYGYTF
many | TRBJ1-4 | . | TRBV4-3 | TGCGCCAGCAGCCCCCGCCCTGCAACTAATGAAAAACTGTTTTTT | CASSPRPATNEKLFF
. | TRBJ2-7 | . | TRBV11-2 | TGTGCCAGCAGCTTATTCTCGGGTTACCGGGACCCCCGTGGCGAGCAGTACTTC | CASSLFSGYRDPRGEQYF
. | TRBJ2-7 | . | TRBV11-2 | TGTGCCAGCAGCGCCCTCGCTCCGGGACTTGGTTATAGCTACGAGCAGTACTTC | CASSALAPGLGYSYEQYF
. | TRBJ2-1 | TRBD2 | TRBV20-1 | TGCAGTGCTAGATCGGGACTAGCGGGGGGGCGGTTAGACAATGAGCAGTTCTTC | CSARSGLAGGRLDNEQFF
many | TRBJ2-3 | . | TRBV2 | TGTGCCAGCAGTGCCCGGAGGCAGGGGAGGGGGTTCACAGATACGCAGTATTTT | CASSARRQGRGFTDTQYF
. | TRBJ2-7 | TRBD2 | TRBV3-1 | TGTGCCAGCAGCTCCAGCGGGAGGGCCTTCTACGAGCAGTACTTC | CASSSSGRAFYEQYF
many | TRBJ1-2 | TRBD1 | TRBV7-2 | TGTGCCAGCACCCCGGGGACAGTTTATGGCTACACCTTC | CASTPGTVYGYTF
few | TRBJ2-3 | . | TRBV20-1 | TGCAGTGCGATAGACGGACTACGCACAGATACGCAGTATTTT | CSAIDGLRTDTQYF
few | TRBJ2-5 | . | TRBV5-6 | TGTGCCAGCAGCTTAGGGCCCGGTGGGACCCAGTACTTC | CASSLGPGGTQYF
few | TRBJ1-2 | . | TRBV30 | TGTGCCGCCCCCGGACCCAGTAACTATGGCTACACCTTC | CAAPGPSNYGYTF
few | TRBJ1-2 | TRBD1 | TRBV25-1 | TGTGCCACTTCCGGGACAGGGGATCGCGGCTACACCTTC | CATSGTGDRGYTF
few | TRBJ2-3 | TRBD2 | TRBV7-8 | TGTGCCAGCAGCATTGCTAGCGGGAGGGCCACAGATACGCAGTATTTT | CASSIASGRATDTQYF
many | TRBJ2-3 | TRBD1 | TRBV7-9 | TGTGCCAGCAGCTTCAGGGGGTTGGGAGATACGCAGTATTTT | CASSFRGLGDTQYF
. | TRBJ2-3 | . | TRBV21-1 | TGTGCCAGCATCGGGAGAATCACAGATACGCAGTATTTT | CASIGRITDTQYF